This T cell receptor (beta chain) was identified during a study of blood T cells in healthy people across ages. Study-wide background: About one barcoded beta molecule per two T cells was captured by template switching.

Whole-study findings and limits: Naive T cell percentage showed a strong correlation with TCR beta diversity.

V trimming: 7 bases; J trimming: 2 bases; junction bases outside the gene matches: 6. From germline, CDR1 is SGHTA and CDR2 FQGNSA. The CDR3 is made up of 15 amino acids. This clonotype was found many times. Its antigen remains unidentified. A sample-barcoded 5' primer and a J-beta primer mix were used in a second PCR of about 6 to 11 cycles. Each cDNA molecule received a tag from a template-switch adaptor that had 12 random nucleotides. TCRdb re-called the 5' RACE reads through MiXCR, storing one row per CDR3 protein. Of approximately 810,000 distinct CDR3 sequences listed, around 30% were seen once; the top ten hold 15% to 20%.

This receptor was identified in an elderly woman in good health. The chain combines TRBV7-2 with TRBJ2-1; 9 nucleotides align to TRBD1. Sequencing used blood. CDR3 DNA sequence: TGTGCCAGCAAGACAGGGGGTGGAACCTACAATGAGCAGTTCTTC. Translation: CASKTGGGTYNEQFF.